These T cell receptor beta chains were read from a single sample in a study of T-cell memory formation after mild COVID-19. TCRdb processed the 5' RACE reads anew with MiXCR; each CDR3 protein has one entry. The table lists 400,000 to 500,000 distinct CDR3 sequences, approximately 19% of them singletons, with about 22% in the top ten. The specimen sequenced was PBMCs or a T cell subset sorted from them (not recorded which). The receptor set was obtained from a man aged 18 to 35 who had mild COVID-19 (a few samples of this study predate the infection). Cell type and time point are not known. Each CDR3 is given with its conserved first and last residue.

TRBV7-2,CASSLGLAGDRFTDTQYF
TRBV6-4,CASSPNPGQAETQYF
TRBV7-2,CASRIGSIYGYTF
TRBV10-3,CATRDGRNEQYF
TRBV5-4,CASRIAFF
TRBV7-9,CASSLGVSGETDTQYF
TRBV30,CAWKMDREWTEAFF
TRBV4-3,CASSQGGGTNTGELFF
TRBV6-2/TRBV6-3,CASSQRTDNNEQFF
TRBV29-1,CSVEDGETQYF
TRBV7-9,CASSYSRGIKTQQYF
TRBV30,CAWSAVMGGEAFF
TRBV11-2,CASSPDGASVQTQYF
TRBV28,CASSSGFLEKLFF
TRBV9,CASSVRDRVADTQYF
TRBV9,CASSLWLVPWGGYNEQFF
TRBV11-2,CASSFSAGGFHADTQYF
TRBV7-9,CASSLSPTRDTEAFF
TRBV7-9,CASSLDLGFYGYTF
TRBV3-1,CASSQTWDTTYEQYF
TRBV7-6,CASSAGSFSYEQYF
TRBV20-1,CSARSGDRGHQPQHF
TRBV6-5,CASKTAVPYGYTF
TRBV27,CASSLRFEANTQYF
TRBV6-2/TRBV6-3,CASSYPEDWGANIQYF
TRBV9,CASSPQTGFGTEAFF
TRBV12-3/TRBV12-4,CASSPRGELFF
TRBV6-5,CASSRGGSDGYTF
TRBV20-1,CSATQRETDTQYF
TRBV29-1,CSYLPGQGGETQYF
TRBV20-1,CSAEEMNTEAFF
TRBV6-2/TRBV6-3,CASSYSLGRAAEPQHF
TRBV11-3,CASSSTGAYQETQYF
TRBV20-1,CSARDPIDQPQHF
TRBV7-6,CASSLFLMDTQYF
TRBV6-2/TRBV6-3,CASSYGDVHSPLHF
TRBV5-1,CASSLVGRGLRDTQYF
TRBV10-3,CAISNPLETQYF
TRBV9,CASSVGGGAYNKQFF
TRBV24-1,CATSGRIRGGGTDTQYF
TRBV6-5,CASSTLTSASTDTQYF